This T cell receptor (beta chain) was recovered during a study of T cells in localized non-small cell lung cancer. Study outcomes and limitations: Appearances in adjacent lung were noted for a median approximately 50 of the top 100 tumor clones.

Here immunoSEQ multiplex PCR was the method, and the copy in TCRdb shows in-frame clones only, minus some. The data contain some 50,000 clones, 75% to 90% of them singletons. CDR1 is SGHTA, CDR2 FQGNSA, per germline. J lost 0 bases, V lost 3 bases, and 3 bases had no gene match. CDR3 length: 15 amino acids. About this clone itself: Its antigen is still unknown.

Material: peripheral blood mononuclear cells, obtained before any cancer treatment. V gene TRBV7-2 combines with J gene TRBJ2-3, with 7 bases fitting TRBD2. This TCR derives from a man aged 40-75 years with stage III lung adenocarcinoma. The CDR3 region has the DNA TGTGCCAGCAGCTTTAGAGCGGGGAGCACAGATACGCAGTATTTT. Amino acid sequence: CASSFRAGSTDTQYF.